The 26 T cell receptor beta chains presented below share a single source sample, sequenced in a study of graft-versus-host responses after intestinal transplantation. Their target antigens are unknown. Profiling relied on immunoSEQ multiplex PCR, and the TCRdb table lists in-frame clones only, not all of them. The sample holds around 110,000 clones, about nine tenths seen once. The sequenced sample was unstimulated CD4+ T cells sorted from spleen or lymph node cells, obtained before intestinal transplant. The source is a human donor who received an intestinal transplant.

The V and J genes are TRBV5-1 and TRBJ1-1; D may be TRBD1 (6 bases). The germline V and J ends were trimmed by 1 base and 4 bases, with 17 bases remaining between them. Germline V gene sequence: CDR1 SGHRS, CDR2 YFSETQ. CDR3 length: 16 amino acids. The CDR3 DNA is TGCGCCAGCAGCTTGTCGCCTACAGGGACGCTCACTGAAGCTTTCTTT. It specifies CASSLSPTGTLTEAFF.

This chain uses TRBV27 with TRBJ1-3; possible D gene TRBD1, 5 bases. This CDR3 comprises 15 residues. V lost 5 bases to trimming and J lost 3 bases, with 14 bases between them. Germline assignment: CDR1 MNHEY and CDR2 SMNVEV (reference sequence). The CDR3 nucleotides are TGTGCCAGCAGTGGGGGAGGTCCCTTTGGAAACACCATATATTTT. This gives the protein CASSGGGPFGNTIYF.

The V call is TRBV5-1, the J call TRBJ2-1; 10 bases are shared with TRBD2. J gave up 2 bases and V 2 bases, and 1 base lay outside the gene matches. CDR3 length equals 15 residues. Germline V lookup: CDR1 SGHRS, CDR2 YFSETQ. CDR3 coding DNA: TGCGCCAGCAGCTTCCTAGCGGGGGCCTACAATGAGCAGTTCTTC. Amino acid sequence: CASSFLAGAYNEQFF.

J is TRBJ2-6 and V is TRBV7-8; D is ambiguous. The CDR3 sequence is 19 residues long. Germline V gene data show CDR1 as SGHVS and CDR2 as FQNEAQ. The ends were cut back, 2 bases at V and 0 bases at J, with 17 bases in the middle. CDR3 sequence (DNA): TGTGCCAGCAGCTTAAACTTTGTCGCGGAAACCTCTGGGGCCAACGTCCTGACTTTC. Protein product: CASSLNFVAETSGANVLTF.

The CDR3 region is CATSQGASGNTIYF. CDR3 DNA sequence: TGTGCCACCAGCCAGGGGGCATCTGGAAACACCATATATTTT. The chain recombines TRBV15 with TRBJ1-3; TRBD1 aligns across 8 bases. V was pared by 5 bases and J by 1 base, with 1 base of the junction left unmatched. Germline CDR1 reads LNHNV; CDR2 reads YYDKDF (reference sequence). This CDR3 region has 14 residues.

This clone has a single count. This sequence joins TRBV6-1 and TRBJ2-7; tentative D call: TRBD2 (5 bases). CDR3 length: 16 residues. Deletions cut 4 bases from V and 4 bases from J, with 20 bases between. In germline, CDR1 is MNHNS, CDR2 SASEGT. The CDR3 protein is CASSAIAHPGVYEQYF. DNA of the CDR3: TGTGCCAGCAGTGCAATAGCCCACCCCGGGGTATACGAGCAGTACTTC.

The CDR3 region has the DNA TGCGCCAGCAGCGTCTCGGGACAGGTAGTCGGAAACACCATATATTTT. It yields the protein CASSVSGQVVGNTIYF. The genes are TRBV5-1 and TRBJ1-3; 8 bases align to TRBD1. The junction had 10 bases not matched to a gene; V was cut back by 4 bases and J by 4 bases. CDR1 and CDR2 (germline): SGHRS, YFSETQ. The CDR3 totals 16 residues.

The chain uses TRBV28 and TRBJ1-5, with 7 bases that match TRBD1. Germline assignment: CDR1 MDHEN and CDR2 SYDVKM. The CDR3 runs 17 residues. V lost 2 bases and J lost 1; bases outside the gene matches: 8. CDR3 in amino acids: CASSLPRQGISNQPQHF. The DNA of the CDR3 is TGTGCCAGCAGTTTACCCCGACAGGGAATAAGCAATCAGCCCCAGCATTTT.

The chain is built from TRBV2 and TRBJ2-7; D perhaps matches TRBD1 (5 bases). V was shortened by 2 bases and J by 2 bases, with 10 bases between the two germline ends. The CDR3 is 14 residues long. Germline CDR1 SNHLY, CDR2 FYNNEI. The CDR3 here is CASSEFTGAYEQYF. In DNA form, the CDR3 reads TGTGCCAGCAGTGAATTTACAGGAGCCTACGAGCAGTACTTC.

The chain is built from TRBV5-6 and TRBJ2-5, with 12 bases matching TRBD2. V shed 2 bases and J 5 bases; nucleotides not matched to a gene: 7. CDR1 is SGHDT, CDR2 YYEEEE, per germline. The CDR3 spans 16 residues. CDR3 region: CASSFASGGAWETQYF. The CDR3 DNA reads as TGTGCCAGCAGCTTTGCTAGCGGGGGGGCTTGGGAGACCCAGTACTTC.

The chain recombines TRBV25-1 with TRBJ2-5; TRBD2 is a possible D gene (6 bases). Germline assignment: CDR1 MGHDK and CDR2 SYGVNS. CDR3 size: 14 residues. V was shortened by 4 bases and J by 1 base, with 10 bases between the two germline ends. This CDR3 is CASSVPGAQETQYF. DNA of the CDR3: TGTGCCAGCAGTGTGCCGGGAGCCCAAGAGACCCAGTACTTC.

V is TRBV28 and J is TRBJ1-4; tentative D call: TRBD1 (5 bases). V was pared by 3 bases and J by 4 bases, with 9 bases between. The CDR3 length is 14 residues. Per the germline V gene, CDR1 is MDHEN and CDR2 is SYDVKM. The CDR3 sequence: CASSLRQFNEKLFF. In nucleotides, the CDR3 is TGTGCCAGCAGTTTGCGACAGTTTAATGAAAAACTGTTTTTT.

CDR3 amino acids: CATSTRGNSPLHF. Here the CDR3 DNA reads TGTGCCACCAGCACCAGGGGTAATTCACCCCTCCACTTT. The J gene is TRBJ1-6, the V gene TRBV15, with a possible D match to TRBD1 (6 bases). V was trimmed by 4 bases and J by 6 bases, leaving 7 bases between them. Germline CDR1 LNHNV, CDR2 YYDKDF (reference sequence). The CDR3 length is 13 residues. The full variable domain, completed using reference TRBV15 and TRBJ1-6, is DAMVIQNPRYQVTQFGKPVTLSCSQTLNHNVMYWYQQKSSQAPKLLFHYYDKDFNNEADTPDNFQSRRPNTSFCFLDIRSPGLGDTAMYLCATSTRGNSPLHFGNGTRLTVT.

The chain recombines TRBV5-5 with TRBJ1-1; 7 bases are a match to TRBD1. The CDR3 has 13 amino acids. Germline V gives CDR1 SGHKS, CDR2 YYEKEE (reference sequence). V trimming: 4 bases; J trimming: 4 bases; junction bases outside the gene matches: 4. CDR3 residues: CASSRGRGTEAFF. The CDR3 DNA sequence: TGTGCCAGCAGCAGGGGGCGCGGCACTGAAGCTTTCTTT.

The gene calls are TRBV5-1 and TRBJ1-2; maybe TRBD1 (6 bases). With 1 base removed from V and 4 bases from J, the gap between germline ends came to 11 bases. The CDR3 runs 14 residues. The V gene's germline CDR1 is SGHRS and CDR2 YFSETQ. This CDR3 reads CASSLTTGIYGYTF. CDR3 sequence (DNA): TGCGCCAGCAGCTTGACAACAGGGATCTATGGCTACACCTTC.

The chain carries TRBV28 and TRBJ2-3, with 8 bases aligning to TRBD2. The V and J ends lost 8 bases and 4 bases, in that order; junction bases with no gene match: 5. The V gene's germline CDR1 is MDHEN and CDR2 SYDVKM. The CDR3 is 13 amino acids. The CDR3 nucleotides read TGTGCCAGCTGCGGGAGGCGGCCAGATACGCAGTATTTT. This codes for CASCGRRPDTQYF. The variable domain in full, with the rest retrieved from reference TRBV28 and TRBJ2-3, is DVKVTQSSRYLVKRTGEKVFLECVQDMDHENMFWYRQDPGLGLRLIYFSYDVKMKEKGDIPEGYSVSREKKERFSLILESASTNQTSMYLCASCGRRPDTQYFGPGTRLTVL.

V usage is TRBV5-1 and J usage is TRBJ1-1; D is undetermined. The CDR3 is 15 amino acids. The germline gives CDR1 SGHRS, CDR2 YFSETQ. Trimming left V 4 bases short and J 0 bases short, with 13 bases between. CDR3 in amino acids: CASSPSRLLNTEAFF. The CDR3 DNA reads as TGCGCCAGCAGCCCTTCTAGGCTCTTGAACACTGAAGCTTTCTTT.

This chain links TRBV2 with TRBJ2-5; no reliable D call. In germline, CDR1 is SNHLY, CDR2 FYNNEI. Trimming stripped 6 bases from V and 7 bases from J, with 9 bases between. This CDR3 is built from 11 residues. CDR3: CASSPPGTQYF. The DNA of the CDR3 is TGTGCCAGCAGCCCGCCGGGGACCCAGTACTTC.

This chain connects TRBV7-2 to TRBJ1-6; 8 bases match TRBD1. Germline lookup yields CDR1 SGHTA and CDR2 FQGNSA. The CDR3 is 14 amino acids. Trimming at V came to 5 bases and at J to 6 bases, leaving 3 bases not matched to a gene. CDR3: CASSVRGPNSPLHF. CDR3 DNA sequence: TGTGCCAGCAGCGTCAGGGGGCCTAATTCACCCCTCCACTTT.

CDR3 coding DNA: TGTGCCAGCAGCAAAGAGGCCGCCCCGAAGGGGAACACCATATATTTT. Its protein product is CASSKEAAPKGNTIYF. The V call is TRBV21-1, the J call TRBJ1-3; TRBD1, as called in the table, went unchecked against the DNA. TRBV21-1 is deemed a pseudogene. The CDR3 spans 16 residues.

The chain carries TRBV7-2 and TRBJ2-4; D is unresolved. The CDR3 has 13 amino acids. V was trimmed by 5 bases and J by 8 bases, leaving 13 bases between them. Germline CDR1 reads SGHTA; CDR2 reads FQGNSA. CDR3 coding DNA: TGTGCCAGCAGCCACCCTAGTGGCGACATTCAGTACTTC. Translation gives CASSHPSGDIQYF.

This chain uses TRBV11-2 with TRBJ1-4, with unresolved D. V lost 9 bases and J 5 bases, leaving 13 bases between the germline ends. The CDR3 is made up of 13 amino acids. From germline, CDR1 is SGHAT and CDR2 FQNNGV. The CDR3 is CASASGLNEKLFF. The CDR3 DNA is TGTGCCAGTGCCTCGGGGTTGAATGAAAAACTGTTTTTT.

The chain employs TRBV18 and TRBJ1-5; D uncertain. Trimming removed 3 bases at V and 3 bases at J, with 6 bases between. The CDR3 has 13 residues. From germline, CDR1 is KGHSH and CDR2 LQKENI. The CDR3, as DNA: TGTGCCAGCTCACCCAAACTCAATCAGCCCCAGCATTTT. Residues: CASSPKLNQPQHF. The full variable domain, in which reference TRBV18 and TRBJ1-5 provide the parts outside the CDR3, is NAGVMQNPRHLVRRRGQEARLRCSPMKGHSHVYWYRQLPEEGLKFMVYLQKENIIDESGMPKERFSAEFPKEGPSILRIQQVVRGDSAAYFCASSPKLNQPQHFGDGTRLSIL.

This clone was seen a single time. This sequence joins TRBV6-6 and TRBJ1-1, with D possibly TRBD1 on 5 matching bases. The CDR3 is 14 amino acids. Trimming pared 2 bases from V and 0 bases from J, leaving 7 bases between. In germline, CDR1 is MNHNY, CDR2 SVGAGI (reference sequence). The CDR3, as DNA: TGTGCCAGCAGTTACGCAGGGATGAACACTGAAGCTTTCTTT. Translated: CASSYAGMNTEAFF.

This sequence joins TRBV15 and TRBJ1-2; 8 positions match TRBD1. V lost 1 base to trimming and J lost 8 bases; unmatched junction nucleotides: 12. Germline loops: CDR1 LNHNV, CDR2 YYDKDF (reference sequence). CDR3 length equals 16 residues. CDR3 loop: CATSRAEAGGRWGYTF. CDR3 DNA: TGTGCCACCAGCAGAGCGGAGGCAGGGGGCCGATGGGGCTACACCTTC.

The chain recombines TRBV11-3 with TRBJ2-2; D is possibly TRBD1 (5 bases). This CDR3 is 13 amino acids long. Germline CDR1 reads SGHNT; CDR2 reads YENEEA. V was trimmed by 6 bases and J by 1 base, leaving 6 bases between them. Written as DNA, the CDR3 is TGTGCCAGCAGGCAGGGGAACACCGGGGAGCTGTTTTTT. Translating it yields CASRQGNTGELFF.